The clone carrying this T cell receptor beta chain was counted only a few times. What it recognizes is unknown. A much larger clonotype is one base distant, so this may be a read error. Every diagnosis used clinical symptoms, serum thyroxine and TRAb, thyroid ultrasound and orbital computed tomography. Predating any ophthalmopathy symptoms, the blood sample was taken at first hyperthyroidism diagnosis. Amplification of TCR beta CDR3 regions used RNA as the template. The TCR CDR3 was amplified in a first-round RT-PCR using the HTBI primer set. TCRdb passed the multiplex PCR reads through MiXCR, listing each CDR3 protein once. The table shows more than 300,000 distinct CDR3 sequences, with about 17% occurring only once. These data are taken from a study of T cells in Graves' hyperthyroidism and ophthalmopathy. Study-level findings and limits: Stable hyperthyroidism was told apart from ophthalmopathy by a model built on 13 V-J features.

The clonotype originates from a woman under 40 with Graves' hyperthyroidism that later progressed to Graves' ophthalmopathy. Source material: blood.

The CDR3 sequence is CAGSLGGEQYF. CDR3 coding DNA: TGTGCCGGCAGCTTAGGGGGCGAGCAGTACTTC. The rearrangement joins TRBV7-9 to TRBJ2-7; TRBD1 is a possible D gene (6 bases). The CDR3 has 11 residues. Germline values: CDR1 SEHNR, CDR2 FQNEAQ (reference sequence).